Listed below are T cell receptor beta chains from one sample, sequenced in a study of T cells in Graves' hyperthyroidism and ophthalmopathy. One entry per CDR3 protein results from TCRdb running MiXCR on the multiplex PCR reads. This sample carries hundreds of thousands of distinct CDR3 sequences, 14% of them seen once, and the ten largest clones take 20% to 25%. The material sequenced was blood. The receptors here all came from a woman between 25 and 40 years old with Graves' hyperthyroidism. The CDR3 runs from the conserved cysteine through the conserved F or W. The D gene is left open where the match is weak. Not every row has a clone size; where given, it reads once, few, many or a size class.

d_call j_call v_call clone_size cdr3_aa cdr3_nt
NA TRBJ1-1 TRBV24-1 NA CATSPSRGSTEAFF TGTGCCACCAGTCCCTCAAGGGGGAGTACTGAAGCTTTCTTT
TRBD1 TRBJ2-2 TRBV10-2 NA CASSFGQGARTGELFF TGCGCCAGCAGTTTCGGGCAGGGGGCGCGGACCGGGGAGCTGTTTTTT
NA TRBJ2-3 TRBV27 many CASSHRDPLTDTQYF TGTGCCAGCAGTCATCGGGACCCTCTCACAGATACGCAGTATTTT
NA TRBJ2-7 TRBV29-1 many CSVGLTLYEQYF TGCAGCGTTGGTTTGACCCTCTACGAGCAGTACTTC
TRBD2 TRBJ2-3 TRBV28 few CASTPPGGDTQYF TGTGCCAGCACCCCACCGGGGGGAGATACGCAGTATTTT
NA TRBJ1-1 TRBV6-1 many CASGRTVTEAFF TGTGCCAGCGGCAGGACGGTCACTGAAGCTTTCTTT
NA TRBJ2-3 TRBV4-2 NA CASSQELGTGDTQYF TGTGCCAGCAGCCAAGAACTCGGGACCGGGGATACGCAGTATTTT
NA TRBJ1-5 TRBV28 many CASSLWAAGVGNQPQHF TGTGCCAGCAGTTTATGGGCAGCTGGCGTTGGGAATCAGCCCCAGCATTTT
TRBD1 TRBJ2-1 TRBV20-1 NA CSARDFRGIVNEQFF TGCAGTGCTAGAGATTTCAGGGGGATTGTAAATGAGCAGTTCTTC
TRBD2 TRBJ2-7 TRBV28 many CASRELAGGEQYF TGTGCCAGCAGAGAGCTTGCGGGGGGTGAGCAGTACTTC
NA TRBJ2-1 TRBV7-7 NA CASSLNGRYNEQFF TGTGCTAGCAGCTTAAACGGGCGGTACAATGAGCAGTTCTTC
TRBD1 TRBJ2-4 TRBV15 NA CATSRPGQGTNIQYF TGTGCCACCAGCAGACCGGGACAGGGCACGAACATTCAGTACTTC
TRBD2 TRBJ2-7 TRBV10-3 many CAISESRLAGGKSSYEQYF TGTGCCATCAGTGAGTCCAGGCTAGCGGGAGGGAAATCATCCTACGAGCAGTACTTC
NA TRBJ1-4 TRBV12-3/TRBV12-4 NA CASSPAPSEEKLFF TGTGCCAGCAGTCCCGCGCCGAGTGAAGAAAAACTGTTTTTT
NA TRBJ2-3 TRBV27 few CASSYGGTTTDTQYF TGTGCCAGCAGTTACGGCGGGACAACAACAGATACGCAGTATTTT
TRBD2 TRBJ2-1 TRBV11-3 few CASSAGRQRDYNEQFF TGTGCCAGCAGCGCAGGAAGGCAGCGGGACTACAATGAGCAGTTCTTC
TRBD2 TRBJ2-7 TRBV28 many CASSLRGRDSYEQYF TGTGCCAGCAGTTTGAGAGGGAGGGACTCCTACGAGCAGTACTTC
TRBD1 TRBJ2-7 TRBV10-3 few CAISESDRRSSYEQYF TGTGCCATCAGTGAGTCGGACAGGCGAAGCTCCTACGAGCAGTACTTC
NA TRBJ2-2 TRBV7-9 few CASSPNPPHGTGELFF TGTGCCAGCAGTCCAAACCCCCCCCACGGCACCGGGGAGCTGTTTTTT
NA TRBJ1-5 TRBV2 few CASRPWSNQPQHF TGTGCCAGCAGGCCTTGGAGCAATCAGCCCCAGCATTTT
TRBD2 TRBJ2-3 TRBV7-8 NA CASSMRTSGTGDTQYF TGTGCCAGCAGCATGAGGACTAGCGGGACTGGAGATACGCAGTATTTT
NA TRBJ2-4 TRBV12-3/TRBV12-4 few CASSSRGLPKNIQYF TGTGCCAGCAGTTCCAGGGGCCTACCCAAAAACATTCAGTACTTC
TRBD2 TRBJ2-1 TRBV6-1 few CASSLALAGGYNEQFF TGTGCCAGCAGTCTGGCCCTAGCGGGAGGCTACAATGAGCAGTTCTTC
NA TRBJ2-3 TRBV27 many CASSPAYPLDTQYF TGTGCCAGCAGTCCAGCGTACCCTTTGGATACGCAGTATTTT
NA TRBJ1-5 TRBV6-6 many CASSYSNSNQPQHF TGTGCCAGCAGTTACTCGAATAGCAATCAGCCCCAGCATTTT
NA TRBJ2-4 TRBV28 NA CASSSPGASSKNIQYF TGTGCCAGCAGTAGCCCAGGAGCTAGCAGTAAAAACATTCAGTACTTC
TRBD2 TRBJ2-2 TRBV20-1 few CSARRLAGGPAGELFF TGCAGTGCTAGGAGGCTAGCGGGAGGGCCGGCCGGGGAGCTGTTTTTT
TRBD1 TRBJ2-1 TRBV28 NA CASTGTGGSSYNEQFF TGTGCCAGCACTGGGACAGGGGGTTCCTCCTACAATGAGCAGTTCTTC
TRBD2 TRBJ2-6 TRBV12-3/TRBV12-4 once CASRARREGLIAPGANVLTF TGTGCCAGCAGAGCCCGGCGGGAGGGCCTGATTGCGCCTGGGGCCAACGTCCTGACTTTC